The 6 T cell receptor beta chains below were found in one sample sequenced in a study of identical twins. TCRdb re-called the 5' RACE reads with MiXCR, one entry per CDR3 protein. The repertoire holds roughly 710,000 distinct CDR3 sequences, 5.5% to 6.5% seen once, with roughly 2% in the top ten. The specimen was naive T cells sorted from blood. These receptors were obtained from a man between 18 and 35 years old in good health.

This clonotype came up many times. The CDR3 here is CASSLDREKLFF. The CDR3 DNA reads TGTGCCAGCAGCTTGGACAGGGAAAAACTGTTTTTT. V is TRBV5-6 and J is TRBJ1-4; TRBD1 might be the D (5 bases). Trimming pared 0 bases from V and 8 bases from J, leaving 5 bases between. The CDR3 sequence is 12 residues long. The germline V gene encodes CDR1 SGHDT and CDR2 YYEEEE.

The J gene is TRBJ2-3, the V gene TRBV11-3; TRBD1 is a possible D gene (6 bases). Germline-derived CDR1 and CDR2 are SGHNT and YENEEA. The CDR3 is 16 residues long. V was cut by 1 base and J by 5 bases, with 16 bases left in between. CDR3 nucleotide sequence: TGTGCCAGCAGCTTAGTAGCAGGGGCCCGTCGAGATACGCAGTATTTT. Translated: CASSLVAGARRDTQYF.

This clonotype turned up a few times. J is TRBJ2-2 and V is TRBV6-2 or TRBV6-3; no clear D gene. This CDR3 has 15 residues. Trimming removed 2 bases at V and 3 bases at J, with 10 bases between. Germline V gives CDR1 MNHEY, CDR2 SVGEGT. The CDR3: CASSYPGRYTGELFF. In nucleotides, the CDR3 is TGTGCCAGCAGTTACCCCGGCAGGTACACCGGGGAGCTGTTTTTT.

This clonotype was counted only a few times. The V call is TRBV2, the J call TRBJ2-6, with 10 bases aligning to TRBD1. Germline V CDR1 and CDR2: SNHLY, FYNNEI. The CDR3 contains 16 residues. V lost 9 bases to trimming and J lost 1 base; unmatched junction nucleotides: 6. CDR3 residues: CARTSDRGSGANVLTF. The CDR3 DNA reads as TGTGCCAGGACCTCGGACAGGGGGTCTGGGGCCAACGTCCTGACTTTC. Combining the CDR3 with reference TRBV2 and TRBJ2-6 gives the whole variable domain EPEVTQTPSHQVTQMGQEVILRCVPISNHLYFYWYRQILGQKVEFLVSFYNNEISEKSEIFDDQFSVERPDGSNFTLKIRSTKLEDSAMYFCARTSDRGSGANVLTFGAGSRLTVL.

This clonotype was seen repeatedly, ten times or more. This rearrangement joins TRBV6-5 to TRBJ2-5; TRBD2 aligns across 10 bases. Germline-derived CDR1 and CDR2 are MNHEY and SVGAGI. The CDR3 has 14 amino acids. The J segment lost 2 bases and the V segment lost 4 bases, leaving 1 base of the junction unmatched. The CDR3 DNA follows: TGTGCCAGCAGTTCTAGCGGGGGACAAGAGACCCAGTACTTC. Translated, it gives CASSSSGGQETQYF.

This clonotype has at least ten counts. The CDR3 DNA reads as TGCAGTGCTAGAGCGTCCGGCAGGGTCAATGAGCAGTTCTTC. Its protein product is CSARASGRVNEQFF. The genes are TRBV20-1 and TRBJ2-1; possibly TRBD1 for D (5 bases). This CDR3 region has 14 residues. The germline V gene has CDR1 DFQATT and CDR2 SNEGSKA (reference sequence). V was cut by 1 base and J by 6 bases, with 13 bases left in between.